This paragraph covers one T cell receptor (beta chain) sequence. These data are taken from a study of T cells in Graves' hyperthyroidism and ophthalmopathy. For the study at large: The initial diagnosis was the point when peripheral blood was collected, ahead of any treatment.

Amplification yielded TCR beta CDR3 regions, with RNA transcripts as the source. TCR CDR3 regions were first amplified by RT-PCR with HTBI primers. TCRdb ran MiXCR on the multiplex PCR reads and lists one entry per CDR3 protein. The profile shows about 740,000 distinct CDR3 sequences, around 15% of them singletons. CDR3 length: 15 amino acids. V lost 2 bases, J lost 2 bases, and 5 bases stayed unmatched. CDR1 and CDR2 from the germline V gene are KGHSH and LQKENI. Absent ophthalmopathy progression within 18 months defined stable Graves' hyperthyroidism. Participants, patients aged 18 to 65, had newly diagnosed hyperthyroidism with a duration under 2 months. Not enrolled were patients with uncontrolled infection, other autoimmune disease, pregnancy or lactation.

The rearrangement links TRBV18 to TRBJ2-7, with 8 positions matching TRBD2. Sequenced: blood. The sequence came from a young woman with Graves' hyperthyroidism. The CDR3 loop reads CASSPGSGTTYEQYF. In DNA, the CDR3 is TGTGCCAGCTCACCAGGTAGCGGGACGACCTACGAGCAGTACTTC.